The rows below give T cell receptor beta chains drawn from one sample of a study of OX40 agonist ivuxolimab in advanced cancers. Profiled with immunoSEQ multiplex PCR; TCRdb holds only in-frame clones, not every one. Of tens of thousands of clones listed, approximately 91% are singletons. Sequenced material: CD4+ or CD8+ T cells sorted from blood, taken in a trial of the OX40 agonist ivuxolimab. The receptors come from an adult with an advanced solid tumor such as melanoma, head and neck, liver or kidney cancer. CDR3s include the opening cysteine and the closing phenylalanine or tryptophan. The D gene is left open where the match is weak. Where a row states a size, it is once, few, many or the class of an expanded clone; other rows omit it.

V gene: TRBV29-1
clone size: -
D gene: TRBD1
J gene: TRBJ2-6
CDR3 DNA: TGCAGCGTACACTTGGACAGGGGAACTGGGGCCAACGTCCTGACTTTC
CDR3 protein: CSVHLDRGTGANVLTF

V gene: TRBV7-2
clone size: -
D gene: TRBD1
J gene: TRBJ2-1
CDR3 DNA: TGTGCCAGCAGCGCAGACAGGGTCAATGAGCAGTTCTTC
CDR3 protein: CASSADRVNEQFF

V gene: TRBV18
clone size: -
D gene: TRBD1
J gene: TRBJ2-1
CDR3 DNA: TGTGCCAGCTCACCGGGACAGAGTGGGGCCAATGAGCAGTTCTTC
CDR3 protein: CASSPGQSGANEQFF

V gene: TRBV29-1
clone size: -
D gene: TRBD1
J gene: TRBJ2-7
CDR3 DNA: TGCAGCGTTGGGAGGCCGACAGGGGGAGAGCAGTACTTC
CDR3 protein: CSVGRPTGGEQYF

V gene: TRBV5-1
clone size: -
D gene: -
J gene: TRBJ2-2
CDR3 DNA: TGCGCCAGCAGGCACGGGACGGTGGCCGGGGAGCTGTTTTTT
CDR3 protein: CASRHGTVAGELFF

V gene: TRBV6-6
clone size: -
D gene: TRBD2
J gene: TRBJ2-1
CDR3 DNA: TGTGCCAGCAGTATAGCGGGCTCCTACAATGAGCAGTTCTTC
CDR3 protein: CASSIAGSYNEQFF

V gene: TRBV28
clone size: few
D gene: TRBD1
J gene: TRBJ2-7
CDR3 DNA: TGTGCCAGCAGCAGACAGGGGGGCCTCTACGAGCAGTACTTC
CDR3 protein: CASSRQGGLYEQYF

V gene: TRBV5-8
clone size: -
D gene: TRBD2
J gene: TRBJ2-7
CDR3 DNA: TGTGCCAGCAGCCCCGCCCTAGCGGGAGTCGAGCAGTACTTC
CDR3 protein: CASSPALAGVEQYF

V gene: TRBV29-1
clone size: few
D gene: -
J gene: TRBJ1-2
CDR3 DNA: TGCAGCGTTGCCGACCGACGGGAGCGGGGCTACACCTTC
CDR3 protein: CSVADRRERGYTF

V gene: TRBV6-5
clone size: -
D gene: TRBD1
J gene: TRBJ2-7
CDR3 DNA: TGTGCCAGCACCATGACAGGGGGCTACTACGAGCAGTACTTC
CDR3 protein: CASTMTGGYYEQYF

V gene: TRBV10-1
clone size: -
D gene: -
J gene: TRBJ1-3
CDR3 DNA: TGCGCCAGCAGGAACCCCGGAGAAAACACCATATATTTT
CDR3 protein: CASRNPGENTIYF

V gene: TRBV6-4
clone size: -
D gene: -
J gene: TRBJ2-3
CDR3 DNA: TGTGCCAGCAGTGCAAGCGGCACAGATACGCAGTATTTT
CDR3 protein: CASSASGTDTQYF

V gene: TRBV10-3
clone size: -
D gene: -
J gene: TRBJ1-3
CDR3 DNA: TGTGCCACCAAGGACAGACAGGCAAGGGACACCATATATTTT
CDR3 protein: CATKDRQARDTIYF

V gene: TRBV9
clone size: -
D gene: TRBD1
J gene: TRBJ1-3
CDR3 DNA: TGTGCCAGCAGCGGGGGACAGGGGACTGGAAACACCATATATTTT
CDR3 protein: CASSGGQGTGNTIYF

V gene: TRBV7-9
clone size: -
D gene: -
J gene: TRBJ2-2
CDR3 DNA: TGTGCCAGCAGCTTTGGCTCCGGGGAGCTGTTTTTT
CDR3 protein: CASSFGSGELFF

V gene: TRBV4-1
clone size: -
D gene: TRBD2
J gene: TRBJ2-3
CDR3 DNA: TGCGCCAGCAGCCGCGGACTAGCGACCACAGATACGCAGTATTTT
CDR3 protein: CASSRGLATTDTQYF

V gene: TRBV2
clone size: -
D gene: -
J gene: TRBJ2-2
CDR3 DNA: TGTGCCAGCACCCTCATGGGTACAGCCGGGGAGCTGTTTTTT
CDR3 protein: CASTLMGTAGELFF

V gene: TRBV29-1
clone size: few
D gene: TRBD1
J gene: TRBJ1-1
CDR3 DNA: TGCAGCGCGAACAGGGGTGTCACTGAAGCTTTCTTT
CDR3 protein: CSANRGVTEAFF

V gene: TRBV30
clone size: -
D gene: -
J gene: TRBJ1-1
CDR3 DNA: TGTGCCTATAAACAGTTCATGAACACTGAAGCTTTCTTT
CDR3 protein: CAYKQFMNTEAFF

V gene: TRBV28
clone size: -
D gene: -
J gene: TRBJ1-2
CDR3 DNA: TGTGCCAGCAGCCCCGGGACCGAACTCTATGGCTACACCTTC
CDR3 protein: CASSPGTELYGYTF

V gene: TRBV9
clone size: -
D gene: -
J gene: TRBJ2-6
CDR3 DNA: TGTGCCAGTCGGTCGACACCTGGGGCCAACGTCCTGACTTTC
CDR3 protein: CASRSTPGANVLTF

V gene: TRBV28
clone size: -
D gene: TRBD1
J gene: TRBJ1-2
CDR3 DNA: TGTGCCAGCAGCCCAGGGGGCGCAAGAAGAAAATCCCTCTATGGCTACACCTTC
CDR3 protein: CASSPGGARRKSLYGYTF

V gene: TRBV7-9
clone size: -
D gene: -
J gene: TRBJ1-1
CDR3 DNA: TGTGCCAGCAGCTTCCCAAACACTGAAGCTTTCTTT
CDR3 protein: CASSFPNTEAFF

V gene: TRBV11-2
clone size: once
D gene: TRBD2
J gene: TRBJ2-7
CDR3 DNA: TGTGCCAGCAGCTTAGACCCGGTCATAGCGGGATACGAGCAGTACTTC
CDR3 protein: CASSLDPVIAGYEQYF

V gene: TRBV30
clone size: few
D gene: -
J gene: TRBJ1-5
CDR3 DNA: TGTGCCTGGAGTGTACGGGGGAATCAGCCCCAGCATTTT
CDR3 protein: CAWSVRGNQPQHF

V gene: TRBV9
clone size: few
D gene: -
J gene: TRBJ1-1
CDR3 DNA: TGTGCCAGCAGCGTAGATTTTGGGGGGGCACGGGGTGAAGCTTTCTTT
CDR3 protein: CASSVDFGGARGEAFF

V gene: TRBV28
clone size: -
D gene: -
J gene: TRBJ2-1
CDR3 DNA: TGTGCCAGCAGTTTAGCAAAGGATGGGCAGTTCTTC
CDR3 protein: CASSLAKDGQFF

V gene: TRBV5-4
clone size: -
D gene: -
J gene: TRBJ1-4
CDR3 DNA: TGTGCCAGCAGCTTGGGTGGTGGGACTAATGAAAAACTGTTTTTT
CDR3 protein: CASSLGGGTNEKLFF

V gene: TRBV27
clone size: once
D gene: TRBD2
J gene: TRBJ2-1
CDR3 DNA: TGTGCCAGCATCCCGGGACTAGCGGGAGGAGGTGAGCAGTTCTTC
CDR3 protein: CASIPGLAGGGEQFF

V gene: TRBV28
clone size: few
D gene: -
J gene: TRBJ2-1
CDR3 DNA: TGTGCCAGCAACCCTCCCGGACCGCGCTTAAATGAGCAGTTCTTC
CDR3 protein: CASNPPGPRLNEQFF

V gene: TRBV6-1
clone size: -
D gene: -
J gene: TRBJ2-7
CDR3 DNA: TGTGCCAGCAGTGGTCTTTACAGCAACTACGAGCAGTACTTC
CDR3 protein: CASSGLYSNYEQYF

V gene: TRBV11-2
clone size: -
D gene: -
J gene: TRBJ1-1
CDR3 DNA: TGTGCCAGCAGCTTATTTTCCGTTGGAGTTATGAACACTGAAGCTTTCTTT
CDR3 protein: CASSLFSVGVMNTEAFF

V gene: TRBV28
clone size: -
D gene: TRBD1
J gene: TRBJ2-7
CDR3 DNA: TGTGCCAGCAGTTTATTGTGGTCGCTCGACAGGGGGCCCTACGAGCAGTACTTC
CDR3 protein: CASSLLWSLDRGPYEQYF

V gene: TRBV6-6
clone size: -
D gene: TRBD1
J gene: TRBJ1-5
CDR3 DNA: TGTGCCAGCACCCCCGGACAGGGCAACTTTGGGCCCCAGCATTTT
CDR3 protein: CASTPGQGNFGPQHF

V gene: TRBV15
clone size: -
D gene: TRBD2
J gene: TRBJ2-1
CDR3 DNA: TGTGCCACCCGATCCGGGGGGACCATGCAGTTCTTC
CDR3 protein: CATRSGGTMQFF

V gene: TRBV5-5
clone size: few
D gene: TRBD1
J gene: TRBJ1-2
CDR3 DNA: TGTGCCAGCAGCTTATCAGGGGGAGCTAACTATGGCTACACCTTC
CDR3 protein: CASSLSGGANYGYTF

V gene: TRBV18
clone size: -
D gene: -
J gene: TRBJ2-1
CDR3 DNA: TGTGCCAGCTCACCACGGAGCGGAGCATACAATGAGCAGTTCTTC
CDR3 protein: CASSPRSGAYNEQFF

V gene: TRBV6-1
clone size: -
D gene: TRBD1
J gene: TRBJ1-2
CDR3 DNA: TGTGCCAGCATTCTACCAGGGGGCTATGGCTACACCTTC
CDR3 protein: CASILPGGYGYTF

V gene: TRBV5-1
clone size: -
D gene: TRBD1
J gene: TRBJ1-4
CDR3 DNA: TGCGCCAGCAGCCGAAACAGGGGTTTGAATGAAAAACTGTTTTTT
CDR3 protein: CASSRNRGLNEKLFF

V gene: TRBV19
clone size: -
D gene: TRBD2
J gene: TRBJ2-3
CDR3 DNA: TGTGCCAGTAGCCCAGCCAAAGGCCTAGCGGGGAATACAGATACGCAGTATTTT
CDR3 protein: CASSPAKGLAGNTDTQYF

V gene: TRBV28
clone size: -
D gene: -
J gene: TRBJ2-3
CDR3 DNA: TGTGCCAGCAGTTTGGTGGGGAGAGTTACGGCAGATACGCAGTATTTT
CDR3 protein: CASSLVGRVTADTQYF

V gene: TRBV6-4
clone size: -
D gene: TRBD2
J gene: TRBJ2-3
CDR3 DNA: TGTGCCAGCAGTGAAATAGCGGGAGGCTCAGATACGCAGTATTTT
CDR3 protein: CASSEIAGGSDTQYF

V gene: TRBV7-6
clone size: -
D gene: -
J gene: TRBJ1-1
CDR3 DNA: TGTGCCAGCAGCTCGGACAGAGCGAACACTGAAGCTTTCTTT
CDR3 protein: CASSSDRANTEAFF

V gene: TRBV5-1
clone size: -
D gene: -
J gene: TRBJ1-5
CDR3 DNA: TGCGCCAGCAGCTTGGCCGGGGACACGAATCAGCCCCAGCATTTT
CDR3 protein: CASSLAGDTNQPQHF

V gene: TRBV18
clone size: -
D gene: -
J gene: TRBJ2-1
CDR3 DNA: TGTGCCAGCTCACCAGCAGGGTTCTACAGTGAGCAGTTCTTC
CDR3 protein: CASSPAGFYSEQFF

V gene: TRBV15
clone size: -
D gene: -
J gene: TRBJ2-5
CDR3 DNA: TGTGCCACCAGCAGACTGGGCAGCCACCTCGCCGAGACCCAGTACTTC
CDR3 protein: CATSRLGSHLAETQYF

V gene: TRBV2
clone size: -
D gene: -
J gene: TRBJ1-2
CDR3 DNA: TGTGCCAGCAGCCCGTCAATAAACTATGGCTACATCTTC
CDR3 protein: CASSPSINYGYIF

V gene: TRBV6-5
clone size: -
D gene: -
J gene: TRBJ1-3
CDR3 DNA: TGTGCCACCCAGTTACCGGGAACTGGAAACACCATATATTTT
CDR3 protein: CATQLPGTGNTIYF

V gene: TRBV7-2
clone size: -
D gene: -
J gene: TRBJ1-6
CDR3 DNA: TGTGCCAGCAGCTTCCTTAACAGACAGAGCTCCTATAATTCACCCCTCCACTTT
CDR3 protein: CASSFLNRQSSYNSPLHF

V gene: TRBV10-3
clone size: -
D gene: -
J gene: TRBJ1-5
CDR3 DNA: TGTGCCATCAGTGAGGGGACCGCAGTGGTGGATCAGCCCCAGCATTTT
CDR3 protein: CAISEGTAVVDQPQHF

V gene: TRBV6-1
clone size: -
D gene: -
J gene: TRBJ2-3
CDR3 DNA: TGTGCCAGCAGTGAAGCATGGGCTAGCACTACGCAGTATTTT
CDR3 protein: CASSEAWASTTQYF

V gene: TRBV6-5
clone size: large
D gene: TRBD1
J gene: TRBJ1-1
CDR3 DNA: TGTGCCAGCAACAAACAGGGGGCAACTGAAGCTTTCTTT
CDR3 protein: CASNKQGATEAFF

V gene: TRBV28
clone size: medium-sized
D gene: -
J gene: TRBJ2-5
CDR3 DNA: TGTGCCAGCAGTTTTACCCCGAGAGAGACCCAGTACTTC
CDR3 protein: CASSFTPRETQYF

V gene: TRBV7-9
clone size: -
D gene: -
J gene: TRBJ1-2
CDR3 DNA: TGTGCCAGCAGCTTTCAGGGGAGGCGGGGCTACACCTTC
CDR3 protein: CASSFQGRRGYTF